One T cell receptor (beta chain) is described in this entry. Its antigen is unknown. Germline CDR1 PRHDT, CDR2 FYEKMQ (reference sequence). The CDR3 runs 16 residues. V gave up 5 bases and J gave up 9 bases; unmatched junction bases: 14. This entry is derived from a study of post-analysis software for immune sequencing data. Findings of the study overall: A handful of TRBV segments were significantly more frequent in patients than in controls. TRBV5-6, TRBV5-1 and TRBV20-1 were among these segments.

Tagging with unique molecular identifiers was a feature of the TCR beta cDNA libraries. TCRdb analysed the PCR reads with MiXCR anew, one entry per CDR3 protein. The sample gives hundreds of thousands of distinct CDR3 sequences, around 60% of which show up once; over 9% is in the top ten. V and J are TRBV13 and TRBJ2-1; the match to TRBD2 covers 9 bases. This TCR was sampled from a girl aged 2-10 years with multiple sclerosis. Input material: blood. The CDR3 here is CASSVLAGERGGEQFF. DNA for the CDR3: TGTGCCAGCAGCGTATTAGCGGGAGAAAGAGGGGGTGAGCAGTTCTTC.